The 30 T cell receptor beta chains below all came from one sample that was sequenced in a study of CD8+ T cells in alopecia areata (dated by TCRdb to the late 2010s). The library was generated by the immunoSEQ multiplex PCR assay. To provide template for TCR sequencing, every sample had RNA extracted and reverse transcribed into cDNA. Not all clones reach the TCRdb copy of this immuneACCESS table, which keeps in-frame sequences only. Checked studies attribute under half of the gap to unresolved V genes and leave the rest unexplained. For this sample the table gives 140,000 to 150,000 clones, of which 51% were detected only once. The biggest ten clones account for 0.99% of the sample. The label giving this sample's time point can be read as: baseline before oral tofacitinib. This sample comprised CD4+ T cells sorted from blood, obtained at week 0. The receptors here all came from a human donor with alopecia areata.

This clone was observed a few times. The chain links TRBV6-6 to TRBJ2-1, with D perhaps TRBD1 (6 bases). The CDR3 length is 12 residues. Trimming took off 10 bases at V and 1 base at J, with 8 bases between the two ends. From germline, CDR1 is MNHNY and CDR2 SVGAGI (reference sequence). The CDR3 DNA reads TGTGCCACCACAGGGTCCTACAATGAGCAGTTCTTC. This gives the protein CATTGSYNEQFF.

This rearrangement joins TRBV7-2 to TRBJ2-7; D is undetermined. Germline CDR1 and CDR2: SGHTA and FQGNSA. CDR3 length: 13 residues. Trimming pared 2 bases from V and 4 bases from J, leaving 9 bases between. The CDR3 region has the DNA TGTGCCAGCAGCTTAATTGCGGAGTACGAGCAGTACTTC. It translates to CASSLIAEYEQYF.

The J gene is TRBJ2-1, the V gene TRBV28; the match to TRBD1 covers 7 bases. CDR3 size: 13 residues. CDR1 and CDR2 (germline): MDHEN, SYDVKM. The V segment lost 6 bases and the J segment 10 bases; nucleotides outside the gene matches: 9. CDR3 sequence (DNA): TGTGCCAGCAGAATTACAGGGGTGGCCGAGCAGTTCTTC. This translates into CASRITGVAEQFF. The variable domain in full, with the rest retrieved from reference TRBV28 and TRBJ2-1, is DVKVTQSSRYLVKRTGEKVFLECVQDMDHENMFWYRQDPGLGLRLIYFSYDVKMKEKGDIPEGYSVSREKKERFSLILESASTNQTSMYLCASRITGVAEQFFGPGTRLTVL.

The chain links TRBV30 to TRBJ1-2; D unclear. Trimming took off 0 bases at V and 0 bases at J, with 5 bases between the two ends. Germline CDR1 and CDR2: GTSNPN and SVGIG (reference sequence). The CDR3 has 13 residues. The CDR3 spells CAWSVNPNYGYTF. The CDR3 DNA reads as TGTGCCTGGAGTGTAAATCCTAACTATGGCTACACCTTC. The full variable domain, in which reference TRBV30 and TRBJ1-2 provide the parts outside the CDR3, is SQTIHQWPATLVQPVGSPLSLECTVEGTSNPNLYWYRQAAGRGLQLLFYSVGIGQISSEVPQNLSASRPQDRQFILSSKKLLLSDSGFYLCAWSVNPNYGYTFGSGTRLTVV.

V is TRBV28 and J is TRBJ2-7; 7 bases are shared with TRBD1. The J segment lost 3 bases and the V segment lost 6 bases, leaving 11 bases of the junction unmatched. The CDR3 contains 15 residues. Germline CDR1 reads MDHEN; CDR2 reads SYDVKM. The CDR3: CASSTPRTGNYEQYF. The CDR3 DNA is TGTGCCAGCAGCACTCCTCGGACAGGCAACTACGAGCAGTACTTC.

The genes are TRBV30 and TRBJ1-1, with D perhaps TRBD1 (5 bases). CDR1 and CDR2 (germline): GTSNPN, SVGIG (reference sequence). V lost 5 bases, J lost 0 bases, and 13 bases lay in between. The CDR3 is 14 residues long. As DNA, the CDR3 is TGTGCCTGGGGGACGGGGGTAATGAACACTGAAGCTTTCTTT. Translation gives CAWGTGVMNTEAFF. Using reference TRBV30 and TRBJ1-1 for the parts outside the CDR3, the full variable domain is SQTIHQWPATLVQPVGSPLSLECTVEGTSNPNLYWYRQAAGRGLQLLFYSVGIGQISSEVPQNLSASRPQDRQFILSSKKLLLSDSGFYLCAWGTGVMNTEAFFGQGTRLTVV.

This clone showed up just a few times. The rearrangement uses TRBV29-1 and TRBJ2-5; possible D gene TRBD2, 5 bases. V was cut by 7 bases and J by 4 bases, with 13 bases left in between. The CDR3 sequence is 12 residues long. CDR1 is SQVTM, CDR2 ANQGSEA, per germline. The CDR3 loop reads CSGGLERETQYF. As DNA, the CDR3 is TGCAGCGGAGGACTCGAACGAGAGACCCAGTACTTC.

This chain joins TRBV30 and TRBJ2-5, with a weak D call TRBD1 (5 bases). V lost 3 bases, J lost 7 bases, and 12 bases lay in between. Per germline, CDR1 GTSNPN and CDR2 SVGIG (reference sequence). This CDR3 spans 12 amino acids. The CDR3 spells CAWRMGPGTQYF. DNA of the CDR3: TGTGCCTGGAGGATGGGGCCTGGGACCCAGTACTTC. Based on the CDR3 plus reference TRBV30 and TRBJ2-5, the full variable domain is SQTIHQWPATLVQPVGSPLSLECTVEGTSNPNLYWYRQAAGRGLQLLFYSVGIGQISSEVPQNLSASRPQDRQFILSSKKLLLSDSGFYLCAWRMGPGTQYFGPGTRLLVL.

The chain combines TRBV11-2 with TRBJ1-5; D not certain. Trimming shortened V by 4 bases and J by 4 bases, and 14 bases separated the two germline ends. Germline V CDR1 and CDR2: SGHAT, FQNNGV. The CDR3 has 15 amino acids. CDR3 protein: CASSWGTGRNQPQHF. Here the CDR3 DNA reads TGTGCCAGCAGCTGGGGAACGGGCAGAAATCAGCCCCAGCATTTT.

J is TRBJ2-1 and V is TRBV15; D unclear. This CDR3 is built from 15 residues. Per germline, CDR1 LNHNV and CDR2 YYDKDF (reference sequence). The germline V and J ends were trimmed by 2 bases and 2 bases, with 10 bases remaining between them. The CDR3 here is CATSRPSVTYNEQFF. CDR3 DNA sequence: TGTGCCACCAGCAGACCCTCGGTGACCTACAATGAGCAGTTCTTC.

This clone was seen more than once but under ten times. The chain combines TRBV14 with TRBJ2-6, with D unclear. V lost 3 bases, J lost 2 bases, and 8 bases lay in between. Germline CDR1 and CDR2: SGHDN and FVKESK. The CDR3 totals 15 residues. The CDR3 region has the DNA TGTGCCAGCAGCCATAGCCGAACTGGGGCCAACGTCCTGACTTTC. Amino acid sequence: CASSHSRTGANVLTF.

The chain employs TRBV9 and TRBJ1-2, with TRBD1 matching over 9 bases. Germline values: CDR1 SGDLS, CDR2 YYNGEE. This CDR3 is 15 amino acids long. J was trimmed by 8 bases and V by 4 bases; bases with no gene match: 12. The DNA of the CDR3 is TGTGCCAGCAGCCACCGGACAGGGGAGGGTTCGGGCTACACCTTC. Its protein product is CASSHRTGEGSGYTF.

The table lists this clone with a few counts. The chain is built from TRBV30 and TRBJ2-1; 12 bases are shared with TRBD2. The junction had 3 bases not matched to a gene; V was cut back by 2 bases and J by 7 bases. Germline CDR1 is GTSNPN and CDR2 is SVGIG (reference sequence). The CDR3 sequence is 14 residues long. CDR3 sequence reads: CAWSRTSGRNEQFF. The CDR3 DNA is TGTGCCTGGAGTCGAACTAGCGGGAGGAATGAGCAGTTCTTC.

The chain employs TRBV7-2 and TRBJ1-2; D remains ambiguous. V was shortened by 1 base and J by 4 bases, with 7 bases between the two germline ends. CDR1 is SGHTA and CDR2 is FQGNSA in the germline V gene. The CDR3 length is 13 residues. The CDR3 DNA sequence: TGTGCCAGCAGCTTAGGAGCTTTCTATGGCTACACCTTC. Protein product: CASSLGAFYGYTF.

The V call is TRBV30, the J call TRBJ2-1, with 7 bases aligning to TRBD2. Germline V CDR1 and CDR2: GTSNPN, SVGIG (reference sequence). J lost 6 bases, V lost 0 bases, and 5 bases had no gene match. This CDR3 region has 14 residues. Here the CDR3 reads CAWSVGGSSNEQFF. CDR3 coding DNA: TGTGCCTGGAGTGTTGGCGGGAGTAGCAATGAGCAGTTCTTC. Variable domain in full (rest from reference TRBV30 and TRBJ2-1): SQTIHQWPATLVQPVGSPLSLECTVEGTSNPNLYWYRQAAGRGLQLLFYSVGIGQISSEVPQNLSASRPQDRQFILSSKKLLLSDSGFYLCAWSVGGSSNEQFFGPGTRLTVL.

This sequence joins TRBV2 and TRBJ2-4, with D perhaps TRBD1 (5 bases). V lost 7 bases, J lost 1 base, and 11 bases lay in between. Germline V lookup: CDR1 SNHLY, CDR2 FYNNEI. The CDR3 is 14 residues long. CDR3 sequence reads: CASNPGMAKNIQYF. The DNA of the CDR3 is TGTGCCAGCAATCCAGGGATGGCCAAAAACATTCAGTACTTC.

The chain recombines TRBV29-1 with TRBJ2-5; D unclear. The CDR3 covers 12 residues. Germline lookup yields CDR1 SQVTM and CDR2 ANQGSEA. Trimming took 8 bases from V and 5 from J, leaving 15 bases between them. The CDR3 DNA reads TGCAGCATCTCGGTCTCAGAGGAGACCCAGTACTTC. Protein product: CSISVSEETQYF.

The chain is built from TRBV30 and TRBJ2-5; D is ambiguous. From germline, CDR1 is GTSNPN and CDR2 SVGIG (reference sequence). The CDR3 is 11 residues long. With 2 bases removed from V and 7 bases from J, the gap between germline ends came to 8 bases. Here the CDR3 reads CAWSMKGTQYF. As DNA, the CDR3 is TGTGCCTGGAGTATGAAGGGGACCCAGTACTTC.

The chain couples TRBV10-3 to TRBJ2-7; D is uncertain. Germline loops: CDR1 ENHRY, CDR2 SYGVKD. The CDR3 is 13 amino acids. V was shortened by 6 bases and J by 4 bases, with 13 bases between the two germline ends. CDR3 sequence (DNA): TGTGCCATCAGGGGGTCTGAGTTGTACGAGCAGTACTTC. This codes for CAIRGSELYEQYF.

Many counts were recorded for this clone. The chain is built from TRBV7-7 and TRBJ2-1; D ambiguous. V was pared by 1 base and J by 2 bases, with 9 bases between. The CDR3 sequence is 15 residues long. Germline V CDR1 and CDR2: SSHAT, FNYEAQ (reference sequence). CDR3 region: CASSLDEGPYNEQFF. Here the CDR3 DNA reads TGTGCCAGCAGCTTAGATGAAGGCCCCTACAATGAGCAGTTCTTC.

The V gene is TRBV6-5, the J gene TRBJ2-7, with D hard to call. Germline lookup yields CDR1 MNHEY and CDR2 SVGAGI. The CDR3 contains 16 residues. Between the trimmed V and J ends, which lost 0 bases and 2 bases, there was a span of 14 bases. The CDR3 sequence is CASSYSISPRAYEQYF. CDR3 DNA: TGTGCCAGCAGTTACTCGATCTCTCCGCGCGCCTACGAGCAGTACTTC.

V and J are TRBV7-8 and TRBJ2-5; D gene uncertain. The V end lost 1 base, the J end lost 5 bases, and 2 bases lay between the germline ends. The CDR3 spans 11 residues. Per the germline V gene, CDR1 is SGHVS and CDR2 is FQNEAQ. CDR3 sequence reads: CASSLVETQYF. For the CDR3, the DNA is TGTGCCAGCAGCTTAGTTGAGACCCAGTACTTC.

This clone came up a few times. The chain uses TRBV15 and TRBJ2-1; TRBD1 is a possible D gene (5 bases). This CDR3 has 13 amino acids. V was clipped by 3 bases and J by 12 bases, with 15 bases between them. In germline, CDR1 is LNHNV, CDR2 YYDKDF (reference sequence). CDR3 DNA sequence: TGTGCCACCAGCAGTCTGCAGGGAAGGCGGCAGTTCTTC. Protein sequence: CATSSLQGRRQFF.

The rearrangement uses TRBV5-1 and TRBJ1-2, with 9 bases lining up with TRBD1. V trimming: 4 bases; J trimming: 7 bases; junction bases outside the gene matches: 8. Germline V gives CDR1 SGHRS, CDR2 YFSETQ. The CDR3 length is 14 residues. CDR3 region: CASSLETGGRGYTF. The CDR3 region has the DNA TGCGCCAGCAGCCTGGAAACAGGGGGCCGTGGCTACACCTTC.

This chain links TRBV19 with TRBJ2-1; 7 bases agree with TRBD1. There are 15 residues in the CDR3. The germline CDR1 and CDR2 sequences are LNHDA and SQIVND (reference sequence). V was pared by 7 bases and J by 4 bases, with 10 bases of the junction left unmatched. The CDR3 DNA sequence: TGTGCCAGTACCCCTCAGGCAGGGGGATACAATGAGCAGTTCTTC. Translated, it gives CASTPQAGGYNEQFF.

This clone was recorded a few times. This sequence joins TRBV29-1 and TRBJ2-5, with 9 bases identical to TRBD1. The CDR3 covers 13 residues. Germline V gene data show CDR1 as SQVTM and CDR2 as ANQGSEA. V lost 2 bases and J lost 4; bases outside the gene matches: 2. The CDR3 loop reads CSVEPDRGETQYF. The CDR3 DNA follows: TGCAGCGTTGAACCGGACAGGGGAGAGACCCAGTACTTC.

This clone was picked up a small number of times. The chain couples TRBV4-1 to TRBJ1-5; D ambiguous. V was pared by 0 bases and J by 4 bases, with 13 bases between. CDR1 and CDR2 (germline): MGHRA, YSYEKL. The CDR3 sequence is 16 residues long. The CDR3 loop is CASSQEVSTRNQPQHF. In nucleotides, the CDR3 is TGCGCCAGCAGCCAAGAAGTTTCGACACGAAATCAGCCCCAGCATTTT.

The chain employs TRBV30 and TRBJ2-5; 10 nucleotides agree with TRBD2. CDR1 and CDR2 from the germline V gene are GTSNPN and SVGIG (reference sequence). This CDR3 contains 15 residues. The V and J ends lost 2 bases and 5 bases, in that order; junction bases with no gene match: 8. The CDR3 coding sequence is TGTGCCTGGAGTCGGGCTAGCGGGAGCTCGGAGACCCAGTACTTC. This sequence encodes CAWSRASGSSETQYF.

CDR3 coding DNA: TGTGCCAGCAGCTTAGGGAGAGGAAGCTCCTACAATGAGCAGTTCTTC. Its protein is CASSLGRGSSYNEQFF. The chain couples TRBV7-9 to TRBJ2-1; D gene unclear. The ends were cut back, 1 base at V and 0 bases at J, with 10 bases in the middle. This CDR3 has 16 residues. The V gene's germline CDR1 is SEHNR and CDR2 FQNEAQ (reference sequence).

Only a few counts were recorded for this clone. The chain carries TRBV7-2 and TRBJ2-2, with D unclear. The CDR3 loop spans 15 amino acids. CDR1 and CDR2 (germline): SGHTA, FQGNSA. V was trimmed by 5 bases and J by 4 bases, leaving 14 bases between them. CDR3 bases: TGTGCCAGCAGCGGCCGGACCCTAGGCACCGGGGAGCTGTTTTTT. Translating it yields CASSGRTLGTGELFF. The whole variable domain, remainder taken from reference TRBV7-2 and TRBJ2-2, is GAGVSQSPSNKVTEKGKDVELRCDPISGHTALYWYRQSLGQGLEFLIYFQGNSAPDKSGLPSDRFSAERTGGSVSTLTIQRTQQEDSAVYLCASSGRTLGTGELFFGEGSRLTVL.